This T cell receptor beta chain is drawn from a study of control samples from healthy donors and cancer patients. Repertoires were generated with immunoSEQ multiplex PCR, while TCRdb's copy carries only in-frame clones and drops some. This sample contains about 190,000 clones. Germline V gene sequence: CDR1 MDHEN, CDR2 SYDVKM. J lost 5 bases, V lost 5 bases, and 7 bases had no gene match. The CDR3 contains 14 residues. The clonotype comes from a woman in her 30s in good health. Sequenced material: blood. The rearrangement links TRBV28 to TRBJ1-1; TRBD1 matches at 8 bases. The CDR3 nucleotides are TGTGCCAGCAGTCTACAGGGGGTCAGGACTGAAGCTTTCTTT. Its protein is CASSLQGVRTEAFF.